This T cell receptor beta chain appears in the sequencing data of a study of somatic mutations in cytotoxic T cells in rheumatoid arthritis. General study findings and limits: Neither rheumatoid arthritis patients nor age-matched healthy controls had significantly different CD8+ T-cell clonality from the other group. A single CD8+ clone exceeded 20% of CD8+ cells in about an eighth of the roughly 65 patients.

CDR3 length: 15 amino acids. The ends were cut back, 0 bases at V and 7 bases at J, with 16 bases in the middle. CDR1 is SGHNT and CDR2 is YYREEE in the germline V gene (reference sequence). CD4+ cells and CD8+ cells were each obtained through positive magnetic bead selection, and their purity was assessed by flow cytometry. Concerning this clone: Its antigen remains unknown.

Sequenced by immunoSEQ multiplex PCR; TCRdb stores in-frame clones only, minus some. The table records approximately 20,000 clones, 65% to 80% of them present only once. The chain recombines TRBV5-4 with TRBJ2-5; the D gene is possibly TRBD2 (5 bases). Sequencing input: CD8+ T cells sorted from blood. This clonotype was sampled from an adult with rheumatoid arthritis. CDR3 nucleotides: TGTGCCAGCAGCTTGGACCTATCGGGGATTGCGACCCAGTACTTC. This encodes CASSLDLSGIATQYF.